This entry is about one T cell receptor (beta chain). Its antigen is unidentified. The V gene lost 0 bases and the J gene lost 6 bases, with 14 bases spanning the gap. The CDR3 totals 15 residues. Germline V gene sequence: CDR1 SGHRS, CDR2 YFSETQ. The data were obtained in a study of cytomegalovirus exposure and HLA in healthy donors. Turning to the study itself: The Caucasian-associated ancestry cluster held around four fifths of 398 genotyped donors.

Study-level results: V- and J-gene trimming in TCR beta was tied to a missense DCLRE1C variant by an analysis performed later. Researchers reportedly found TCR beta sequences accurately predicted most subjects' HLA-A and HLA-B alleles. Generally TCR sequences proved uncommon, though certain public TCRs appeared in numerous donors.

Vbeta (60) and Jbeta (13) primers were used in the PCR. Generated by immunoSEQ multiplex PCR, the TCRdb table keeps only in-frame clones and is missing some. The sample consists of under 300,000 clones, 75% to 90% of them appearing once. The sequence was collected from a man aged 40-49 years in good health and CMV-seropositive. The material sequenced was PBMCs. The V and J genes are TRBV5-1 and TRBJ2-3; weak D call: TRBD2 (6 bases). CDR3 loop: CASSLDQRASDTQYF. CDR3 coding DNA: TGCGCCAGCAGCTTGGACCAGCGGGCATCCGATACGCAGTATTTT.